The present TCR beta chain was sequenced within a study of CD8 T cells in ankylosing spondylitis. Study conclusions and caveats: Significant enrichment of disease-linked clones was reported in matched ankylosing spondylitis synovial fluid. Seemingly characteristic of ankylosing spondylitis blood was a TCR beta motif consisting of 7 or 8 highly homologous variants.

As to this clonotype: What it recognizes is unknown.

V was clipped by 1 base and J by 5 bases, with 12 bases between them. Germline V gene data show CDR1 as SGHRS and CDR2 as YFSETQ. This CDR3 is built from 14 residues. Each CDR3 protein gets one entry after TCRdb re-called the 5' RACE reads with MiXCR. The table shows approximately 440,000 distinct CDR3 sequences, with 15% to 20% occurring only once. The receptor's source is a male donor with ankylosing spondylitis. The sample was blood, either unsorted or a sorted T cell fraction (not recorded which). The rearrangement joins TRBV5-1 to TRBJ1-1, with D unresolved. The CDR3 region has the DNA TGCGCCAGCAGCTTGACAGTCCTGGGGACTGAAGCTTTCTTT. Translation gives CASSLTVLGTEAFF.